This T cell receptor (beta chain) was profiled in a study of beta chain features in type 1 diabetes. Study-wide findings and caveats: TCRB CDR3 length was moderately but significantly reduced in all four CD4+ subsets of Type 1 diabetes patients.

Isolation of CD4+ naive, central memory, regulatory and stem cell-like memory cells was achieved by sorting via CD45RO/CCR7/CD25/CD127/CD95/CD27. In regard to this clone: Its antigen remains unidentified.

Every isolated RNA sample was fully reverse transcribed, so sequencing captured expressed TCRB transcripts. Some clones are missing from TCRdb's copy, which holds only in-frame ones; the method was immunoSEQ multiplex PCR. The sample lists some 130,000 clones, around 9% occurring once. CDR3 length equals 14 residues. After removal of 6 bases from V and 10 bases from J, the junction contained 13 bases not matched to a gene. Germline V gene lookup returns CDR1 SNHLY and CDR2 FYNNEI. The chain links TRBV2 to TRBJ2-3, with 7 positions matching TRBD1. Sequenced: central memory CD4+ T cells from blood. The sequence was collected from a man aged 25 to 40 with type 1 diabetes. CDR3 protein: CASRDAGTAFAQYF. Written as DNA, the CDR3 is TGTGCCAGCAGGGATGCCGGGACAGCGTTTGCGCAGTATTTT.